These 12 T cell receptor beta chains share one sample of origin, sequenced in a study of shared clonotypes between healthy human individuals (dated by TCRdb to about 2020). Libraries were constructed by the immunoSEQ multiplex PCR assay. Held by TCRdb, this immuneACCESS table contains in-frame sequences only and omits some clones. Under half of the omission traces to an unresolved V gene where checked; the cause of the rest is unknown. The sample records 950,000 to 1,300,000 clones, roughly 80% of which are singletons. Around 1.5% of the sample comes from the top ten. The sequencing input was memory CD4+ T cells sorted from blood. Interpreted using the paper, the cell subset or site label stands for: CD45RA-negative fraction. These receptors were obtained from a man younger than 30 in good health.

This clone has a handful of counts. The chain carries TRBV18 and TRBJ1-6; no clear D gene. The V gene lost 4 bases and the J gene lost 6 bases, with 13 bases spanning the gap. Per the germline V gene, CDR1 is KGHSH and CDR2 is LQKENI. This CDR3 region has 15 residues. The DNA for the CDR3 is TGTGCCAGCTCACTAAATGAACCCCCTAATTCACCCCTCCACTTT. Its protein product is CASSLNEPPNSPLHF.

This rearrangement joins TRBV10-2 to TRBJ1-1; D might be TRBD1 (5 bases). CDR1 is WSHSY, CDR2 SAAADI, per germline. The germline V and J ends were trimmed by 8 bases and 0 bases, with 10 bases remaining between them. The CDR3 extends over 13 amino acids. In nucleotides, the CDR3 is TGCGCCAGCGGGCGGGGACTGAACACTGAAGCTTTCTTT. It is translated as CASGRGLNTEAFF.

At least ten counts were recorded for this clone. V gene TRBV27 combines with J gene TRBJ2-7; 7 nucleotides line up with TRBD2. Germline CDR1 and CDR2: MNHEY and SMNVEV (reference sequence). V lost 0 bases to trimming and J lost 6 bases; unmatched junction nucleotides: 5. The CDR3 spans 14 residues. The CDR3 loop is CASSLSGRVAEQYF. The DNA of the CDR3 is TGTGCCAGCAGTTTATCGGGGAGGGTGGCCGAGCAGTACTTC.

V gene TRBV18 combines with J gene TRBJ1-5; no clear D. The CDR3 contains 16 residues. The V gene lost 3 bases and the J gene lost 0 bases, with 12 bases spanning the gap. The germline CDR1 and CDR2 sequences are KGHSH and LQKENI. This CDR3 is CASSPGTSNSNQPQHF. The CDR3 DNA follows: TGTGCCAGCTCACCCGGCACGTCAAATAGCAATCAGCCCCAGCATTTT.

On this clone: Different DNA sequences within this sample yield the same CDR3. The chain combines TRBV18 with TRBJ1-5; 10 positions agree with TRBD1. The CDR3 sequence is 15 residues long. Germline assignment: CDR1 KGHSH and CDR2 LQKENI. V was pared by 3 bases and J by 2 bases, with 1 base of the junction left unmatched. CDR3 DNA sequence: TGTGCCAGCTCACCCGGGACAGGGGGCAATCAGCCCCAGCATTTT. It encodes CASSPGTGGNQPQHF.

The chain carries TRBV4-1 and TRBJ2-3, with D possibly matching TRBD2 (6 bases). V gave up 1 base and J gave up 3 bases, with 17 bases separating them. Germline assignment: CDR1 MGHRA and CDR2 YSYEKL. The CDR3 is 17 residues long. The CDR3 nucleotides read TGCGCCAGCAGCCAAGTAGCAGCGGGCCGAGGTACAGATACGCAGTATTTT. Amino acids: CASSQVAAGRGTDTQYF.

This clone has only one observation. The chain has TRBV18 and TRBJ2-7; 11 nucleotides match TRBD2. CDR1 is KGHSH and CDR2 is LQKENI in the germline V gene. The CDR3 totals 15 residues. The V and J ends lost 2 bases and 0 bases, in that order; junction bases with no gene match: 0. The DNA of the CDR3 is TGTGCCAGCTCACCAGGGACTAGCGGCTCCTACGAGCAGTACTTC. This translates into CASSPGTSGSYEQYF.

The chain links TRBV30 to TRBJ2-3; a possible D gene is TRBD1 (8 bases). Trimming pared 2 bases from V and 4 bases from J, leaving 13 bases between. The CDR3 has 14 amino acids. Germline loops: CDR1 GTSNPN, CDR2 SVGIG (reference sequence). Written as DNA, the CDR3 is TGTGCCTGGAGTCTACAGGGGGGGTCAGATACGCAGTATTTT. Translating gives CAWSLQGGSDTQYF.

The chain couples TRBV11-2 to TRBJ2-1, with D perhaps TRBD2 (7 bases). CDR1 is SGHAT, CDR2 FQNNGV, per germline. CDR3 size: 12 residues. Deletions cut 0 bases from V and 13 bases from J, with 10 bases between. The CDR3 reads CASSLDRGAQFF. DNA of the CDR3: TGTGCCAGCAGCTTAGATCGGGGGGCCCAGTTCTTC.

In this sample, this clone turned up once. The genes are TRBV30 and TRBJ2-3, with 14 bases fitting TRBD2. V lost 8 bases to trimming and J lost 4 bases; unmatched junction nucleotides: 8. This CDR3 spans 15 amino acids. Germline V gene sequence: CDR1 GTSNPN, CDR2 SVGIG (reference sequence). For the CDR3, the DNA is TGTGCCCAGAGACTAGCGGGGGGGCCGCCAGATACGCAGTATTTT. As protein: CAQRLAGGPPDTQYF.

This chain links TRBV2 with TRBJ2-7; a weak D match, TRBD1 (5 bases). V gave up 1 base and J gave up 5 bases, with 12 bases separating them. The CDR3 length is 14 residues. Per germline, CDR1 SNHLY and CDR2 FYNNEI. CDR3 sequence: CASSEGVQGHEQYF. In DNA form, the CDR3 reads TGTGCCAGCAGTGAAGGAGTCCAGGGCCACGAGCAGTACTTC.

The CDR3 nucleotides read TGCGCCAGCAGTTCGGGGGCAGGGGATCAGCCCCAGCATTTT. This sequence encodes CASSSGAGDQPQHF. The chain couples TRBV10-1 to TRBJ1-5; tentatively, D is TRBD1 (6 bases). Germline CDR1 is WNHNN and CDR2 is SYGVQD (reference sequence). This CDR3 region has 14 residues. The V end lost 5 bases, the J end lost 5 bases, and 13 bases lay between the germline ends.